One and the same sample provided the 3 T cell receptor beta chains below, sequenced in a study of blood T cells in healthy people across ages. The second PCR ran about 6 to 12 cycles with a sample-barcoded 5' primer and J-beta primers. TCRdb used MiXCR to reprocess the 5' RACE reads, holding one entry per CDR3 protein. Seen here are 1,800,000 or so distinct CDR3 sequences, about 39% observed once, and the top ten hold roughly 24%. Material for sequencing was blood. All receptors derive from a human donor in good health.

This clonotype appeared a few times. The chain recombines TRBV9 with TRBJ2-4; D is uncertain. This CDR3 region has 14 residues. Trimming took 4 bases from V and 5 from J, leaving 13 bases between them. Germline V gene sequence: CDR1 SGDLS, CDR2 YYNGEE. The CDR3 protein is CASSSIDGQNIQYF. Written as DNA, the CDR3 is TGTGCCAGCAGCTCAATAGATGGGCAAAACATTCAGTACTTC.

This chain uses TRBV10-2 with TRBJ2-7, with 8 bases identical to TRBD2. The trim removed 4 bases at V and 3 bases at J, leaving 14 bases unmatched. The CDR3 has 17 residues. The V gene's germline CDR1 is WSHSY and CDR2 SAAADI. CDR3: CASSGSLMKGLVYEQYF. The CDR3, as DNA: TGCGCCAGCAGTGGGTCCCTGATGAAGGGACTAGTCTACGAGCAGTACTTC.

V usage is TRBV20-1 and J usage is TRBJ2-7; TRBD2 is a possible D gene (5 bases). Germline lookup yields CDR1 DFQATT and CDR2 SNEGSKA (reference sequence). V lost 1 base to trimming and J lost 7 bases, with 20 bases between them. The CDR3 loop spans 15 amino acids. The CDR3 here is CSARVIRGPNNEQYF. The DNA for the CDR3 is TGCAGTGCTAGAGTGATTCGAGGGCCCAACAATGAGCAGTACTTC.